The sequence of this TCR beta chain was determined in a study of glioma-infiltrating T cells after dendritic cell vaccination. Study details: Dendritic cells derived from monocytes and pulsed with autologous tumor lysate formed the vaccine. Three intradermal dendritic cell vaccine injections were given every two weeks.

All glioblastoma patients lacked an isocitrate dehydrogenase mutation. This clone was detected once. Its antigen is unknown. The V and J ends lost 0 bases and 4 bases respectively, with 19 bases between them. This CDR3 has 17 amino acids. Germline CDR1 is SGHNT and CDR2 is YYREEE (reference sequence). Clones were sequenced by immunoSEQ multiplex PCR, and TCRdb holds only the in-frame ones, with some missing. This table holds around 100,000 clones, approximately 80% found once. Study-wide points: Patients with more pretreatment TILs had longer time to progression and survival.

The specimen was blood, collected before dendritic cell vaccination. The clonotype was recovered from a human donor with glioblastoma. This chain uses TRBV5-4 with TRBJ2-5, with D possibly TRBD2 on 5 matching bases. The CDR3 loop is CASSLGFLESGIETQYF. The CDR3 coding sequence is TGTGCCAGCAGCTTGGGTTTTCTGGAATCGGGGATAGAGACCCAGTACTTC.